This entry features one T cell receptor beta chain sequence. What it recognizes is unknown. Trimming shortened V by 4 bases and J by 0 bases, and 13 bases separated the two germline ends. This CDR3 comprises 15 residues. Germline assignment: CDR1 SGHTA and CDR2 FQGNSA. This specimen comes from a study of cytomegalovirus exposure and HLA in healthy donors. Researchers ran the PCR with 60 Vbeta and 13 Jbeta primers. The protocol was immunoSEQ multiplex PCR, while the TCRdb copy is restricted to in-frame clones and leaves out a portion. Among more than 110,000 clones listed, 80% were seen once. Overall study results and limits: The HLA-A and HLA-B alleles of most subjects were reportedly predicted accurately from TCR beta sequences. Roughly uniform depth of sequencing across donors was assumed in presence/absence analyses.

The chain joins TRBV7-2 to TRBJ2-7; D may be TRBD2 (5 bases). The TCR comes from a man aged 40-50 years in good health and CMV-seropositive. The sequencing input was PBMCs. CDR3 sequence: CASSSPREGSYEQYF. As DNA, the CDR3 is TGTGCCAGCAGCTCCCCCCGCGAGGGCTCCTACGAGCAGTACTTC. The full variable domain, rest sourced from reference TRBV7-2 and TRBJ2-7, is GAGVSQSPSNKVTEKGKDVELRCDPISGHTALYWYRQSLGQGLEFLIYFQGNSAPDKSGLPSDRFSAERTGGSVSTLTIQRTQQEDSAVYLCASSSPREGSYEQYFGPGTRLTVT.